These T cell receptor beta chains were read from a single sample in a study of vaccination and CD4 T cells after COVID-19. MiXCR was run by TCRdb on the PCR reads, yielding one entry per CDR3 protein. The sample shows under 20,000 distinct CDR3 sequences, around three fifths of them seen only once. No cognate antigen is known for these TCRs. Sequencing was carried out using CD4+ T cells from blood, cultured in vitro. The origin of the receptors is a human donor who had recovered from COVID-19. Both conserved end residues are part of each CDR3. The order of the fields is CDR3 length, J gene, V gene, D gene, clone size, CDR3 DNA, CDR3 protein. D genes are given only for firm matches. Where a row states a size, it is once, few, many or the class of an expanded clone; other rows omit it.

14	TRBJ1-2	TRBV5-4	NA	NA	TGTGCCAGCAGCTTCGGGAACAGAATCTATGGCTACACCTTC	CASSFGNRIYGYTF
15	TRBJ2-5	TRBV28	TRBD1	few	TGTGCCAGCAGTGGACAGGGGAAGACCGAAGAGACCCAGTACTTC	CASSGQGKTEETQYF
15	TRBJ2-1	TRBV6-1	TRBD1	NA	TGTGCCAGCAAATTAACTGGGACAGGGGCCAATGAGCAGTTCTTC	CASKLTGTGANEQFF
13	TRBJ2-5	TRBV6-1	NA	few	TGTGCCAGCAGTGAATACATCCAAGAGACCCAGTACTTC	CASSEYIQETQYF
14	TRBJ2-7	TRBV7-2	TRBD2	few	TGTGCCAGCAGCTTCGGGACTAACACCTACGAGCAGTACTTC	CASSFGTNTYEQYF
13	TRBJ1-3	TRBV7-2	NA	NA	TGTGCCAGCAGCTTAGAGTTGAGGAGGGCCATATGTTTT	CASSLELRRAICF
18	TRBJ2-3	TRBV11-2	NA	NA	TGTGCCAGCAGCTTAAGGGTCCGGGCTACCCAAAGAGTTGATACGCAGTATTTT	CASSLRVRATQRVDTQYF
14	TRBJ2-5	TRBV20-1	TRBD2	NA	TGCAGTGCTAACAGCGGACTAGCGGGAGAGACCCAGTACTTC	CSANSGLAGETQYF
14	TRBJ2-1	TRBV20-1	TRBD2	NA	TGCAGCATACTTAGCGGGAGACTCTACAATGAGCAGTTCTTC	CSILSGRLYNEQFF
14	TRBJ1-2	TRBV12-3/TRBV12-4	NA	NA	TGTGCCAGCAGTTTCAGGGGTCCCTCCGGCGGCTACACCTTC	CASSFRGPSGGYTF
13	TRBJ1-2	TRBV2	TRBD1	few	TGTGCCAGCAGGGGACAGTTCGAGTATGGCTACACCTTC	CASRGQFEYGYTF
14	TRBJ2-5	TRBV20-1	NA	medium-sized	TGCAGTGCTAGAGATCCCCTCAACTGGGAGACCCAGTACTTC	CSARDPLNWETQYF
15	TRBJ2-5	TRBV7-3	NA	NA	TGTGCCAGCAGCCGAGACGGGCAGGGGTGGGAGACCCAGTACTTC	CASSRDGQGWETQYF
13	TRBJ1-2	TRBV6-1	NA	NA	TGTGCCAGCAGTGAAAGGTCTAACTATGGCTACACCTTC	CASSERSNYGYTF
13	TRBJ2-3	TRBV7-3	NA	NA	TGTGCCAGCAGCTACCAGCCCACAGATACGCAGTATTTT	CASSYQPTDTQYF
14	TRBJ2-3	TRBV7-9	TRBD1	NA	TGTGCCAGCAGCCCACAGGGGGAAGAGGATACGCAGTATTTT	CASSPQGEEDTQYF
19	TRBJ1-5	TRBV27	TRBD1	few	TGTGCCAGCAGTTGGGGACAGATAGTTGTATTGGACAGCAATCAGCCCCAGCATTTT	CASSWGQIVVLDSNQPQHF
13	TRBJ1-5	TRBV6-1	NA	few	TGTGCCAGCAGTGTAGAACGGCGGCAGCCCCAGCATTTT	CASSVERRQPQHF
14	TRBJ2-3	TRBV7-3	NA	few	TGTGCCAGCAGCTTAACCGGCCTCACAGATACGCAGTATTTT	CASSLTGLTDTQYF
12	TRBJ1-2	TRBV20-1	TRBD1	few	TGCAGTGCGCGACAGGGAGAAAGTGGCTACACCTTC	CSARQGESGYTF
14	TRBJ1-4	TRBV20-1	NA	few	TGCAGTGCTGTCCGGGGCCTAGGAGACGAAAAACTGTTTTTT	CSAVRGLGDEKLFF
18	TRBJ1-5	TRBV15	TRBD1	NA	TGTGCCACCAGCGACGAACTAAAACAGGGGGCTCTAAATCAGCCCCAGCATTTT	CATSDELKQGALNQPQHF
13	TRBJ1-1	TRBV6-1	NA	NA	TGTGCCAGCAGCCACCCGGGGGACACTGAAGCTTTCTTT	CASSHPGDTEAFF
14	TRBJ2-7	TRBV20-1	TRBD2	NA	TGCAGTGCCGAGACGGGACTAGCCTCCGACGAGCAGTACTTC	CSAETGLASDEQYF
13	TRBJ1-1	TRBV7-9	NA	once	TGTGCCAGCAAGGAGGCAAGCGGCACTGAAGCTTTCTTT	CASKEASGTEAFF
15	TRBJ1-2	TRBV19	NA	medium-sized	TGTGCCAGTACCACCTTGCAAGGGGCGAACTATGGCTACACCTTC	CASTTLQGANYGYTF
14	TRBJ1-6	TRBV7-2	NA	once	TGTGCCAGCAGCCGCGGAGTGGGCAATTCACCCCTCCACTTT	CASSRGVGNSPLHF
13	TRBJ1-2	TRBV12-3/TRBV12-4	NA	NA	TGTGCCAGCAGTGAAGGAGGGGGGAATGGCTACACCTTC	CASSEGGGNGYTF
15	TRBJ2-1	TRBV2	TRBD2	few	TGTGCCAGCAGTGAATGGTCGGGAGGAGGAAATGAGCAGTTCTTC	CASSEWSGGGNEQFF
16	TRBJ2-2	TRBV20-1	TRBD2	NA	TGCAGTGCTAGAGGCAATCCGGGAGGATCCACCGGGGAGCTGTTTTTT	CSARGNPGGSTGELFF
16	TRBJ2-6	TRBV27	NA	few	TGTGCCAGCAGTTTCAACAGGGCCCCTGGGGCCAACGTCCTGACTTTC	CASSFNRAPGANVLTF
17	TRBJ1-1	TRBV19	NA	NA	TGTGCCAGTAACTCACCCCTGGGGCAGGTCATGAACACTGAAGCTTTCTTT	CASNSPLGQVMNTEAFF
13	TRBJ2-3	TRBV20-1	TRBD1	NA	TGCAGTGCAGGACAGGGGGATATAGATACGCAGTATTTT	CSAGQGDIDTQYF
12	TRBJ2-5	TRBV7-6	NA	NA	TGTGCCAGCAGCCCTCTAGAAGAGACCCAGTACTTC	CASSPLEETQYF
15	TRBJ1-1	TRBV27	TRBD1	NA	TGTGCCAGCACCCAGACGGGACAGGGGAACACTGAAGCTTTCTTT	CASTQTGQGNTEAFF
14	TRBJ1-5	TRBV15	NA	NA	TGTGCCACCAGCAGACCGTATAGCAATCAGCCCCAGCATTTT	CATSRPYSNQPQHF
16	TRBJ1-4	TRBV20-1	TRBD1	NA	TGCAGTGCAATACCCGGGACAGGGGCCCCTAATGAAAAACTGTTTTTT	CSAIPGTGAPNEKLFF
14	TRBJ1-1	TRBV20-1	NA	NA	TGCAGTGCTCCCCCGCCGTGGGGTGGCACTGAAGCTTTCTTT	CSAPPPWGGTEAFF
11	TRBJ2-7	TRBV7-8	NA	NA	TGTGCCAGCAGCATCACCTACGAGCAGTACTTC	CASSITYEQYF
16	TRBJ2-5	TRBV7-9	NA	NA	TGTGCCAGCAGCTTAGGTTCCCGAACTTTTCAAGAGACCCAGTACTTC	CASSLGSRTFQETQYF
11	TRBJ2-7	TRBV5-4	NA	NA	TGTGCCAGCAGCCTGGGGGGCGAGCAGTACTTC	CASSLGGEQYF
13	TRBJ1-1	TRBV29-1	NA	NA	TGCAGCGTTCTGTTAGGGATCGGCACTGAAGCTTTCTTT	CSVLLGIGTEAFF
14	TRBJ1-6	TRBV12-3/TRBV12-4	TRBD1	few	TGTGCCAGCAGTCGACAGGGTAGGAATTCACCCCTCCACTTT	CASSRQGRNSPLHF
16	TRBJ2-1	TRBV4-2	TRBD2	NA	TGTGCCAGCAGCCAAAATGGGGTAGCGGGATACAATGAGCAGTTCTTC	CASSQNGVAGYNEQFF
13	TRBJ2-7	TRBV12-3/TRBV12-4	NA	once	TGTGCCAGCAGTTTCGGAGGGGTCTACGAGCAGTACTTC	CASSFGGVYEQYF
15	TRBJ2-3	TRBV19	TRBD1	NA	TGTGCCAGTAGACCAGGCGGGACAGGGTCAGATACGCAGTATTTT	CASRPGGTGSDTQYF
12	TRBJ1-2	TRBV28	NA	NA	TGTGCCAGCAGTTTCCGGCGTTGGAACTACACCTTC	CASSFRRWNYTF
14	TRBJ2-5	TRBV9	TRBD2	NA	TGTGCCAGCAGCCCCCGGGAGGGGAGGGGGACCCAGTACTTC	CASSPREGRGTQYF
15	TRBJ2-7	TRBV12-3/TRBV12-4	TRBD2	NA	TGTGCCAGCAGCCTCCCTAGCGGTCCCTCCTACGAGCAGTACTTC	CASSLPSGPSYEQYF
17	TRBJ2-3	TRBV7-9	TRBD2	NA	TGTGCCAGCAGCTCTGCTTATGGAGGGAGGGCCGAAGATACGCAGTATTTT	CASSSAYGGRAEDTQYF
15	TRBJ1-1	TRBV28	NA	few	TGTGCCAGCAGTTCCCATTCGGGGGGCATCGTTGAAGCTTTCTTT	CASSSHSGGIVEAFF
14	TRBJ2-7	TRBV27	TRBD2	NA	TGTGCCAGCACCCCGGGACTAGCGGCCTACGAGCAGTACTTC	CASTPGLAAYEQYF
13	TRBJ1-2	TRBV11-2	NA	NA	TGTGCCAGCAGCTCCTTTAGGCTCTATGGCTACACCTTC	CASSSFRLYGYTF